This record looks at one T cell receptor beta chain sequence and its context. Its antigen remains unidentified. The data are from a study of cytomegalovirus exposure and HLA in healthy donors. Whole-study context: The roughly 110 validation repertoires matched the 666 first-cohort repertoires in platform, a later analysis reported. Broader study findings: Investigators reported under 200 TCR beta chains as tied to cytomegalovirus.

Sequenced by immunoSEQ multiplex PCR; TCRdb stores in-frame clones only, minus some. Of 160,000 or so clones in the sample, roughly 86% are singletons; the top ten hold 2% to 3%. The CDR3 contains 16 residues. CDR1 and CDR2 (germline): SGDLS, YYNGEE. Trimming took 4 bases from V and 5 from J; bases not matched to a gene: 11. The specimen was PBMCs. The origin of this receptor is a man aged 18 to 30 in good health and CMV-seropositive. This rearrangement joins TRBV9 to TRBJ2-5; TRBD2 matches at 10 bases. The CDR3 reads CASSPRTAGGPETQYF. The CDR3, as DNA: TGTGCCAGCAGCCCTCGCACAGCGGGGGGGCCTGAGACCCAGTACTTC.